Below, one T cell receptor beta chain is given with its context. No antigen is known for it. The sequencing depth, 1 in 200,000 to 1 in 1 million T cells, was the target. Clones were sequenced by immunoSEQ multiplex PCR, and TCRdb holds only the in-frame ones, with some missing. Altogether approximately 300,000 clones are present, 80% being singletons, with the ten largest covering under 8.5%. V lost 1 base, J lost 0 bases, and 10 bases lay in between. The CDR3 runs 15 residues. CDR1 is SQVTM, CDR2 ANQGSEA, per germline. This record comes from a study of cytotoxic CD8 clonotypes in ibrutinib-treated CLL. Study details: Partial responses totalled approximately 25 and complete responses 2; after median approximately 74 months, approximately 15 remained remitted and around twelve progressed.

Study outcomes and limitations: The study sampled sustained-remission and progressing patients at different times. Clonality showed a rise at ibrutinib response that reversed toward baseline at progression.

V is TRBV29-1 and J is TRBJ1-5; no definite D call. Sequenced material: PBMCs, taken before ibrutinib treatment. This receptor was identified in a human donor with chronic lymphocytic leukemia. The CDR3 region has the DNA TGCAGCGTTGAAGTCAGTGGTAATAGCAATCAGCCCCAGCATTTT. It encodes CSVEVSGNSNQPQHF.